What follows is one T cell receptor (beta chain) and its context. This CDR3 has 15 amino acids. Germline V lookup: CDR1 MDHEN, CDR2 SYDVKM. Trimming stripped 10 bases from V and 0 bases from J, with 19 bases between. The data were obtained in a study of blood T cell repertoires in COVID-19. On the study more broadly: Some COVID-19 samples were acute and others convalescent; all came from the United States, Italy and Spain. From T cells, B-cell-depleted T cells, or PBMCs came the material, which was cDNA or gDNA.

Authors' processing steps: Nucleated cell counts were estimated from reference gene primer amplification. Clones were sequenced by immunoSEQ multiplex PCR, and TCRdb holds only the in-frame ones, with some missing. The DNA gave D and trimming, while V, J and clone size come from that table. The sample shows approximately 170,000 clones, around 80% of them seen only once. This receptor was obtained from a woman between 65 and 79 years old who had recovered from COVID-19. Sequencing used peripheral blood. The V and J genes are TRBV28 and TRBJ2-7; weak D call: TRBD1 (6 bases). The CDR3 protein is CATLSPQGLSYEQYF. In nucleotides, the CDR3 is TGTGCCACCCTATCCCCTCAGGGGCTCTCCTACGAGCAGTACTTC. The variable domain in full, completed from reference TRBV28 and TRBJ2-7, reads DVKVTQSSRYLVKRTGEKVFLECVQDMDHENMFWYRQDPGLGLRLIYFSYDVKMKEKGDIPEGYSVSREKKERFSLILESASTNQTSMYLCATLSPQGLSYEQYFGPGTRLTVT.